The clone carrying this T cell receptor beta chain occurred a few times. What it binds is not known. The data derive from a study of shared clonotypes between healthy human individuals. General observations from the study: Tissue TCR repertoires likely differ from these blood-only repertoires.

The CDR3 spans 13 residues. Germline lookup yields CDR1 LNHDA and CDR2 SQIVND (reference sequence). The V gene lost 5 bases and the J gene lost 3 bases, with 8 bases spanning the gap. Authors' analysis steps: Filtering differed, since immunoSEQ gave only junction sequences and no quality scores. Only in-frame clones appear in the TCRdb table, and some are missing; sequencing was by immunoSEQ multiplex PCR. Clone size and V and J calls were adopted from that table, with D and trimming inferred from the DNA. The table records 450,000 to 500,000 clones, around three quarters of them present only once. What was sequenced was PBMCs. This receptor was obtained from a woman in her thirties or forties in good health. Some clones in this sample may be carry-over from other donors' samples. This rearrangement joins TRBV19 to TRBJ1-5; unclear D gene. Here the CDR3 reads CASSVQFNQPQHF. The CDR3 bases are TGTGCCAGTAGTGTACAGTTCAATCAGCCCCAGCATTTT.